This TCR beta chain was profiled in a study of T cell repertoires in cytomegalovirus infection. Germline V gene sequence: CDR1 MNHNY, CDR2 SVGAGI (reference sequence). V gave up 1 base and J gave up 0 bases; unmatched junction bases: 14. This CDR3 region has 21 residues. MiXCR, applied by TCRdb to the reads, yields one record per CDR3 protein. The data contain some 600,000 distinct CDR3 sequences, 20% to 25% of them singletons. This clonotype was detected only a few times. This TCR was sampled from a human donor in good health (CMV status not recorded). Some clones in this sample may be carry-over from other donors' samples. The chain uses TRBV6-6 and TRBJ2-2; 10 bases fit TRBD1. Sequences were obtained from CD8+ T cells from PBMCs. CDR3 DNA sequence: TGTGCCAGCAGTTACTTCTTGCCGGGACAGGGGTCCATCGCGAACACCGGGGAGCTGTTTTTT. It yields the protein CASSYFLPGQGSIANTGELFF.